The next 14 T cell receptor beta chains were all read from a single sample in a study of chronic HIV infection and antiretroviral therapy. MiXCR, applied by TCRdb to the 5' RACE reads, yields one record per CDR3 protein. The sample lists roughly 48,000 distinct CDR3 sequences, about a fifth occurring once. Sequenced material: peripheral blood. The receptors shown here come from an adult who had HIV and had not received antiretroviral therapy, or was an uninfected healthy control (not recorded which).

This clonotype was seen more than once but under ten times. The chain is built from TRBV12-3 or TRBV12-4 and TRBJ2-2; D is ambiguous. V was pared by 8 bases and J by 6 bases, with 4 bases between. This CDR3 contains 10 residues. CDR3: CASYSGELFF. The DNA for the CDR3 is TGTGCCAGCTACTCCGGGGAGCTGTTTTTT.

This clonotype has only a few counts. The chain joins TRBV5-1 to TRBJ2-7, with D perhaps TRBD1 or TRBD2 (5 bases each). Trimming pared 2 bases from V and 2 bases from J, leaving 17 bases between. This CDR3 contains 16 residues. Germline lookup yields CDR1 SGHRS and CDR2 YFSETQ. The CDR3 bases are TGCGCCAGCAGCTTAGAACGGGGCGCCGCAACCTACGAGCAGTACTTC. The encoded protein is CASSLERGAATYEQYF.

The CDR3 nucleotides read TGTGCCAGCAGTTTGTTCGACGGGGGGATAAGCACAGATACGCAGTATTTT. It translates to CASSLFDGGISTDTQYF. V and J are TRBV28 and TRBJ2-3; the match to TRBD2 covers 7 bases. Trimming cost V 3 bases and J 0 bases; bases outside gene matches: 9. Germline CDR1 MDHEN, CDR2 SYDVKM. The CDR3 extends over 17 amino acids.

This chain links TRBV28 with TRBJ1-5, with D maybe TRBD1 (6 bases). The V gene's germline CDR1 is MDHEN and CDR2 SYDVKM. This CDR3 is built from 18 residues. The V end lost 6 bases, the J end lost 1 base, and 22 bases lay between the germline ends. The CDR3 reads CASSPIRYRARSNQPQHF. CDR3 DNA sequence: TGTGCCAGCAGCCCAATCCGATACAGGGCAAGGAGCAATCAGCCCCAGCATTTT.

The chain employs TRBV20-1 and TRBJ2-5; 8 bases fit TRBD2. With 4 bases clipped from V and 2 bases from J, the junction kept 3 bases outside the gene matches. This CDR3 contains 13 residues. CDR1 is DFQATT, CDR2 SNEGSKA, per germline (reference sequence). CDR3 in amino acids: CSAKSSGQETQYF. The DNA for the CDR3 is TGCAGTGCTAAATCTAGCGGGCAAGAGACCCAGTACTTC.

The CDR3 DNA follows: TGCGCCAGCAGCCAACCCAGAACCGGGACAGTAAATGAGCAGTTCTTC. Its protein is CASSQPRTGTVNEQFF. V and J are TRBV4-1 and TRBJ2-1; 7 nucleotides match TRBD1. J lost 7 bases, V lost 2 bases, and 11 bases had no gene match. Germline CDR1 and CDR2: MGHRA and YSYEKL. The CDR3 contains 16 residues.

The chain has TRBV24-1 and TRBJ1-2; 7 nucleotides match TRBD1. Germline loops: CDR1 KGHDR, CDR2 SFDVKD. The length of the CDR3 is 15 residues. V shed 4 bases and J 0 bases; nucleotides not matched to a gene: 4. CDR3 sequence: CATSERTGANYGYTF. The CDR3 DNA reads TGTGCCACCAGTGAGAGGACAGGAGCTAACTATGGCTACACCTTC.

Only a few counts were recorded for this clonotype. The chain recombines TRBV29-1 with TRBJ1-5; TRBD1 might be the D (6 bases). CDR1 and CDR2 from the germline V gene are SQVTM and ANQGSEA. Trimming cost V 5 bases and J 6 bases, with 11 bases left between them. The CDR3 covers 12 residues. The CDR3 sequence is CSVTTGSQPQHF. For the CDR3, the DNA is TGCAGCGTTACTACAGGGAGTCAGCCCCAGCATTTT.

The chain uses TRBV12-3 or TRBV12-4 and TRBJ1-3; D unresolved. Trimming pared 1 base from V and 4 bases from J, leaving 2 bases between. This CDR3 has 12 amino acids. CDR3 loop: CASSLDGNTIYF. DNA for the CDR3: TGTGCCAGCAGTTTAGACGGAAACACCATATATTTT.

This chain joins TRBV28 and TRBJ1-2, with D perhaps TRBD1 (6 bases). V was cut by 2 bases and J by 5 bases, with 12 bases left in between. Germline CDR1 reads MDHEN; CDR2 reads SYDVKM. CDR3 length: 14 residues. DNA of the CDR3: TGTGCCAGCAGTTTACCCAGGGGAAGATATGGCTACACCTTC. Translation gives CASSLPRGRYGYTF.

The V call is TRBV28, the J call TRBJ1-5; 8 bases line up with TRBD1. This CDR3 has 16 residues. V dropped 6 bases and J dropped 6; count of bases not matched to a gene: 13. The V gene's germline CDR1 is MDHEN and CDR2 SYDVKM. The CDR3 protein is CASSTPAGTGFQPQHF. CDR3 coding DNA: TGTGCCAGCAGCACCCCAGCGGGGACAGGATTTCAGCCCCAGCATTTT.

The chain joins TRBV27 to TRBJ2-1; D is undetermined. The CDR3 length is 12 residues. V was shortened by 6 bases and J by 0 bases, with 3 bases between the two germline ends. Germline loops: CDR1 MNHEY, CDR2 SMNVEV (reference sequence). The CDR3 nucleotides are TGTGCCAGCAGGCCCTCCTACAATGAGCAGTTCTTC. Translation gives CASRPSYNEQFF.

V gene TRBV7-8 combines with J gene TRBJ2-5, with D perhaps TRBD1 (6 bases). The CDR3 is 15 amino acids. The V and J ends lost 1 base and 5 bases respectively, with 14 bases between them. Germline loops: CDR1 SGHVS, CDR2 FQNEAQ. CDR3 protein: CASSLGRGPRETQYF. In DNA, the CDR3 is TGTGCCAGCAGCTTAGGCAGGGGCCCGCGGGAGACCCAGTACTTC.

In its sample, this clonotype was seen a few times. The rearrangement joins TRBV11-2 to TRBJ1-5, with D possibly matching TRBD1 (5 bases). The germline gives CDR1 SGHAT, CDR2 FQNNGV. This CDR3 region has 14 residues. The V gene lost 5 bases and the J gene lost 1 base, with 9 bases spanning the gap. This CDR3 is CASSQGWSNQPQHF. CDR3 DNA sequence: TGTGCCAGCAGCCAGGGTTGGAGCAATCAGCCCCAGCATTTT.